The clone carrying this T cell receptor (beta chain) was seen repeatedly, ten times or more. Its antigen is undetermined. A single record per CDR3 protein comes from TCRdb applying MiXCR to the 5' RACE reads. The table records 200,000 or so distinct CDR3 sequences, around 6.7% of them present only once. This entry comes from a study of T cells after yellow fever vaccination. General observations from the study: Clones that expanded after primary vaccination mostly reappeared after the booster (less than 98% CD4, approximately 85% CD8).

This TCR came from a man aged 25-45 years who received the YFV17D yellow fever vaccine. The sample here was CD4+ T cells sorted from PBMCs, taken on the day of the yellow fever booster vaccination.

As DNA, the CDR3 is TGTGCCAGCAGCGGAACGGACAGGGGCTACGAGCAGTACTTC. Its translation is CASSGTDRGYEQYF. The chain carries TRBV7-9 and TRBJ2-7, with 9 bases aligning to TRBD1. The CDR3 is 14 residues long. Germline CDR1 is SEHNR and CDR2 is FQNEAQ (reference sequence). J lost 3 bases, V lost 5 bases, and 5 bases had no gene match.